The source of this TCR beta chain is a study of CD8+ T cells in alopecia areata. In germline, CDR1 is GTSNPN, CDR2 SVGIG (reference sequence). The CDR3 is 12 residues long. V dropped 7 bases and J dropped 6 bases, with 10 bases sitting between them. Treatment given: oral pan-JAK inhibitor, 5-10 mg twice daily. Alopecia areata patients had lesional scalp punch biopsies and peripheral blood taken from them. cDNA serving as the sequencing template came from extracted, reverse transcribed RNA. Sequencing used immunoSEQ multiplex PCR; TCRdb keeps in-frame clones, though not all of them. The sample carries more than 200,000 clones, roughly two fifths recorded once.

The sequence came from a human donor with alopecia areata. The chain links TRBV30 to TRBJ1-6, with a possible D match to TRBD1 (5 bases). This specimen was CD4+ T cells sorted from blood, taken around week 36, from a patient treated with tofacitinib. In nucleotides, the CDR3 is TGTGCCTTAGACAGAGGTAATTCACCCCTCCACTTT. Encoded protein: CALDRGNSPLHF.